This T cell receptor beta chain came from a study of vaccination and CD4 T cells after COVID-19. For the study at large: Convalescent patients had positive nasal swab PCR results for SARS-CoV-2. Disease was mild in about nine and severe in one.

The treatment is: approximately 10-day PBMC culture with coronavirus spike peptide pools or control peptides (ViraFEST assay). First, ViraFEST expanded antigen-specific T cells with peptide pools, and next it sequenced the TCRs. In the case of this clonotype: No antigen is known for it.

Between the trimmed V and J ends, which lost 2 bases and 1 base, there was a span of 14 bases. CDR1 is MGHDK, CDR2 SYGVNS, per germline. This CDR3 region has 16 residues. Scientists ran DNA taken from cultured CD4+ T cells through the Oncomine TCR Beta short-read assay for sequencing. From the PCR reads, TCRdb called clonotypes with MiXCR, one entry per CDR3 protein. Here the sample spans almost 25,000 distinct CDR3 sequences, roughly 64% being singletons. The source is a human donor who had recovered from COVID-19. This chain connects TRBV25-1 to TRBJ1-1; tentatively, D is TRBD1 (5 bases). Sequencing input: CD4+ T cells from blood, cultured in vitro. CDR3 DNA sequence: TGTGCCAGCAGTGAACCACCAGGTGGGGGGAACACTGAAGCTTTCTTT. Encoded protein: CASSEPPGGGNTEAFF.